What follows are 6 T cell receptor beta chains derived from one specimen sequenced in a study of blood T cell repertoires in COVID-19. The data were produced by immunoSEQ multiplex PCR, yet TCRdb's version contains in-frame clones alone and is incomplete. This repertoire shows under 450,000 clones, about 89% found once; its top ten account for about 1.6%. Sequenced sample: peripheral blood. The source of these receptors is a woman between 35 and 50 years old with COVID-19, enrolled during active disease.

The genes are TRBV5-5 and TRBJ2-3; weak D call: TRBD1 (8 bases). Germline V gives CDR1 SGHKS, CDR2 YYEKEE (reference sequence). Trimming cost V 1 base and J 5 bases, with 11 bases left between them. The CDR3 has 14 amino acids. The CDR3 protein is CASSLNRGGDTQYF. Written as DNA, the CDR3 is TGTGCCAGCAGCTTGAACAGGGGGGGAGATACGCAGTATTTT.

This rearrangement joins TRBV6-2 or TRBV6-3 to TRBJ1-5, with TRBD1 matching over 9 bases. The CDR3 spans 18 residues. J lost 5 bases, V lost 6 bases, and 17 bases had no gene match. The germline CDR1 and CDR2 sequences are MNHEY and SVGEGT. The CDR3 loop reads CASSHPTPRDRVDQPQHF. The CDR3 DNA reads as TGTGCCAGCAGCCACCCTACCCCCCGGGACAGGGTAGATCAGCCCCAGCATTTT.

This clone was counted between two and nine times. V and J are TRBV30 and TRBJ1-2, with 9 bases lining up with TRBD1. The J segment lost 0 bases and the V segment lost 3 bases, leaving 5 bases of the junction unmatched. CDR1 is GTSNPN and CDR2 is SVGIG in the germline V gene (reference sequence). This CDR3 region has 15 residues. CDR3 sequence: CAWRGQGLPNYGYTF. Here the CDR3 DNA reads TGTGCCTGGAGGGGACAGGGCCTTCCTAACTATGGCTACACCTTC. Full variable domain (remainder filled in from reference TRBV30 and TRBJ1-2): SQTIHQWPATLVQPVGSPLSLECTVEGTSNPNLYWYRQAAGRGLQLLFYSVGIGQISSEVPQNLSASRPQDRQFILSSKKLLLSDSGFYLCAWRGQGLPNYGYTFGSGTRLTVV.

The V call is TRBV5-6, the J call TRBJ2-7; perhaps TRBD1 as D (5 bases). Trimming removed 0 bases from V and 5 bases from J, with 9 bases in between. CDR3 size: 13 residues. Germline V CDR1 and CDR2: SGHDT, YYEEEE. In nucleotides, the CDR3 is TGTGCCAGCAGCTTGGCTGTAGGGGACGAGCAGTACTTC. Protein sequence: CASSLAVGDEQYF. Filled out from reference TRBV5-6 and TRBJ2-7, the complete variable domain reads DAGVTQSPTHLIKTRGQQVTLRCSPKSGHDTVSWYQQALGQGPQFIFQYYEEEERQRGNFPDRFSGHQFPNYSSELNVNALLLGDSALYLCASSLAVGDEQYFGPGTRLTVT.

The chain combines TRBV7-9 with TRBJ1-3, with D perhaps TRBD1 (5 bases). The CDR3 consists of 15 residues. Germline-derived CDR1 and CDR2 are SEHNR and FQNEAQ (reference sequence). The V gene lost 2 bases and the J gene lost 0 bases, with 8 bases spanning the gap. CDR3 region: CASSLKGNSGNTIYF. In DNA form, the CDR3 reads TGTGCCAGCAGCTTAAAGGGGAACTCTGGAAACACCATATATTTT.

This clone was seen only once. The chain carries TRBV27 and TRBJ1-4; D uncertain. CDR1 is MNHEY, CDR2 SMNVEV, per germline (reference sequence). CDR3 length: 17 residues. V was shortened by 3 bases and J by 7 bases, with 21 bases between the two germline ends. CDR3 region: CASSFLGGPGPGEKLFF. CDR3 sequence (DNA): TGTGCCAGCAGTTTTTTGGGAGGGCCGGGCCCGGGTGAAAAACTGTTTTTT.